The source of this T cell receptor (beta chain) is a study of patients and donors after allogeneic stem cell transplantation. Germline lookup yields CDR1 ENHRY and CDR2 SYGVKD. This CDR3 comprises 17 residues. V lost 2 bases and J lost 0; bases outside the gene matches: 6. TCRdb re-analysed the RT-PCR reads in MiXCR, keeping a single row per CDR3 protein. The sample holds over 150,000 distinct CDR3 sequences, about 30% seen once. Sequencing input: blood, either unsorted or a sorted T cell fraction (not recorded which). The receptor comes from a human donor who was either an allogeneic HSCT recipient or a stem cell or donor lymphocyte infusion donor (not recorded which). It is not recorded whose cells these are; they may come from a transplant donor. This rearrangement joins TRBV10-3 to TRBJ2-3; 9 bases are a match to TRBD2. The CDR3 is CAISEASGLASTDTQYF. The CDR3 region has the DNA TGTGCCATCAGTGAGGCTTCCGGACTAGCGAGCACAGATACGCAGTATTTT.